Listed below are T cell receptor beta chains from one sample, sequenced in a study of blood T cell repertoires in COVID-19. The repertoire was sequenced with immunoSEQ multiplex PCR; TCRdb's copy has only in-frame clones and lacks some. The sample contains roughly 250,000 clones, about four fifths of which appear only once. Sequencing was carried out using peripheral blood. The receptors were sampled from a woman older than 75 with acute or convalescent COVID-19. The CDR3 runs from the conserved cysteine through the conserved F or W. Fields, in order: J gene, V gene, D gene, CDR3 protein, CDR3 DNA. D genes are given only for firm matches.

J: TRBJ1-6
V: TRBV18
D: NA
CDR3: CASSPERVGNSPLHF
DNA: TGTGCCAGCTCACCGGAGAGGGTGGGGAATTCACCCCTCCACTTT

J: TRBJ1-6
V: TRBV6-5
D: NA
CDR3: CASSYRGSYNSPLHF
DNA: TGTGCCAGCAGTTACAGGGGCTCCTATAATTCACCCCTCCACTTT

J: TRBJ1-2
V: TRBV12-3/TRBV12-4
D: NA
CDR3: CASSRGVNYGYTF
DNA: TGTGCCAGCAGTCGGGGGGTTAACTATGGCTACACCTTC

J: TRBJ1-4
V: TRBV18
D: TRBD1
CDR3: CASSPIQTGSNEKLFF
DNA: TGTGCCAGCTCACCAATACAGACAGGGTCTAATGAAAAACTGTTTTTT

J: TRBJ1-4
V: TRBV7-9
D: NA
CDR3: CASSFSPEKLFF
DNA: TGTGCCAGCAGCTTCAGTCCTGAAAAACTGTTTTTT

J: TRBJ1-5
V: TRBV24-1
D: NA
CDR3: CATSDSAGPGSNLPQHF
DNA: TGTGCCACCAGTGATTCCGCAGGTCCGGGGAGCAATCTGCCCCAGCATTTT

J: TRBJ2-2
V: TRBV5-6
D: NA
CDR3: CASSPQDDTGELFF
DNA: TGTGCCAGCAGCCCACAGGATGACACCGGGGAGCTGTTTTTT

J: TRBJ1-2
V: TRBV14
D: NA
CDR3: CASSQDMQYGYTF
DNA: TGTGCCAGCAGCCAAGATATGCAGTATGGCTACACCTTC

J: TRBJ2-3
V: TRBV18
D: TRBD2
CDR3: CASSPASGGVTDTQYF
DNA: TGTGCCAGCTCCCCAGCCTCCGGGGGGGTTACAGATACGCAGTATTTT

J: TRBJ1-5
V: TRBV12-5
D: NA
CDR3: CASGGDLNQPQHF
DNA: TGTGCTAGTGGGGGGGACTTAAATCAGCCCCAGCATTTT

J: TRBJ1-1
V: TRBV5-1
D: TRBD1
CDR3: CASSPGQGSNTEAFF
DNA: TGCGCCAGCAGCCCGGGACAGGGCTCGAACACTGAAGCTTTCTTT

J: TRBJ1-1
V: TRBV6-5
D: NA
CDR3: CASSYRGGGTEAFF
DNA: TGTGCCAGCAGTTACCGGGGGGGTGGCACTGAAGCTTTCTTT

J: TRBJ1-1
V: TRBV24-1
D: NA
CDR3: CATRSRVGTEAFF
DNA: TGTGCCACCAGGAGCAGGGTGGGGACTGAAGCTTTCTTT